This T cell receptor beta chain was recovered during a study of shared clonotypes between healthy human individuals. Regarding the study as a whole: Sorted-subset sequencing was shown by rarefaction to be incomplete despite large depth.

Naive CD8 cells lacked CD45RO, underwent positive selection for CCR7 and left out terminally differentiated effector memory CD45RA+ cells. All donors were healthy HIV-negative adults lacking recent acute infections or vaccinations. DNA at about 200 ng, 25,000 to 35,000 T cell genomes, went into sorted-subset replicate PCRs. Per the original methods: Quality scores were absent from the junction-only immunoSEQ sequences, so filtering differed. The table came from immunoSEQ multiplex PCR; TCRdb's copy has only in-frame clones and leaves some out. V, J and clone size were drawn from that table, and D and trimming were deduced from the DNA. The data show over 2 million clones, with around 96% seen just once and about 1.1% held by the top ten. Of note for this clone: Its specificity is unknown.

The sequenced sample consisted of naive CD8+ T cells sorted from blood. The clonotype originates from a man aged 18 to 30 in good health.

The CDR3 loop reads CASNPYRGRGTEAFF. CDR3 bases: TGTGCCAGCAACCCTTACAGGGGTCGGGGTACTGAAGCTTTCTTT. The chain uses TRBV13 and TRBJ1-1; 7 nucleotides align to TRBD1. The germline gives CDR1 PRHDT, CDR2 FYEKMQ (reference sequence). The CDR3 runs 15 residues. V lost 7 bases to trimming and J lost 5 bases; unmatched junction nucleotides: 13.